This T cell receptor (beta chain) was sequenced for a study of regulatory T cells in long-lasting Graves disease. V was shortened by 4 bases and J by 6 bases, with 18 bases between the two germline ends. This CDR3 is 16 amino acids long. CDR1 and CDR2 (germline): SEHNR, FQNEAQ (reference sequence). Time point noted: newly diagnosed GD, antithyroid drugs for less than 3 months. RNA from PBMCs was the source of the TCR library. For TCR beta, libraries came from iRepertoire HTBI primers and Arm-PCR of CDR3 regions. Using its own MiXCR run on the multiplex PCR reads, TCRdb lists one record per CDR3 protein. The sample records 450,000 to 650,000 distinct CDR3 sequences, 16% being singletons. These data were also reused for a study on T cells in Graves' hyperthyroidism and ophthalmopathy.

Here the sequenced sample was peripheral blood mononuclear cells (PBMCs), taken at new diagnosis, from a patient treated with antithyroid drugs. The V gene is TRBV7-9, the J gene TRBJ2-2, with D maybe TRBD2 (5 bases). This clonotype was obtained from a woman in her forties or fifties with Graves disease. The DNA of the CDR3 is TGTGCCAGCAGCTCCCCAGCCGGGATTGGGGCCGGGGAGCTGTTTTTT. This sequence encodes CASSSPAGIGAGELFF. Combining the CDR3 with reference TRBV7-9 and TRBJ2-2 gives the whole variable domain DTGVSQNPRHKITKRGQNVTFRCDPISEHNRLYWYRQTLGQGPEFLTYFQNEAQLEKSRLLSDRFSAERPKGSFSTLEIQRTEQGDSAMYLCASSSPAGIGAGELFFGEGSRLTVL.